This TCR beta chain was sequenced during a study of T-cell reconstitution after alpha-beta-depleted transplantation in children. The authors prepared the TCRbeta library with unique molecular identifiers. TCRdb processed the PCR reads anew with MiXCR; each CDR3 protein has one entry. Of fewer than 550,000 distinct CDR3 sequences in the sample, 15% to 20% were seen once. V was pared by 1 base and J by 4 bases, with 8 bases between. The CDR3 loop spans 14 amino acids. Germline lookup yields CDR1 MGHRA and CDR2 YSYEKL. The source is a boy in the first two years of life who had a stem cell transplant for Wiskott-Aldrich syndrome, so the T cells may come from the graft donor. J is TRBJ2-1 and V is TRBV4-1; D is possibly TRBD2 (6 bases). Sample: PBMCs, mostly from graft donor cells, taken 360 days after TCRalphabeta/CD19-depleted stem cell transplant. The CDR3 loop reads CASSQVGSYNEQFF. The CDR3 DNA reads TGCGCCAGCAGCCAAGTCGGGAGTTACAATGAGCAGTTCTTC.